This T cell receptor beta chain appears in the sequencing data of a study of blood T cell repertoires in COVID-19. At the level of the study: T cells, B-cell-depleted T cells, or PBMCs supplied cDNA or gDNA.

In the original processing: Cell counts per sample came from amplifying reference gene primers. Profiled with immunoSEQ multiplex PCR; TCRdb holds only in-frame clones, not every one. V and J calls and clone size follow that table, whereas D and trimming were derived from the DNA. Counted here are some 260,000 clones, about 80% occurring once; the ten biggest clones make up nearly 9%. CDR1 KGHDR and CDR2 SFDVKD come from the germline V gene. The CDR3 spans 14 residues. V was cut by 11 bases and J by 1 base, with 13 bases left in between. The sample comprised peripheral blood. The sequence was obtained from a man aged 80 or over with acute or convalescent COVID-19. This chain connects TRBV24-1 to TRBJ2-2, with a weak D call TRBD1 (6 bases). The CDR3 DNA sequence: TGTGCCAGCCCCCCGGACAGGAACACCGGGGAGCTGTTTTTT. It specifies CASPPDRNTGELFF.